These T cell receptor beta chains were read from a single sample in a study of blood T cell repertoires in COVID-19. Sequencing was performed with immunoSEQ multiplex PCR; in TCRdb, only in-frame clones are kept and a portion is missing. The repertoire holds 200,000 to 250,000 clones, with more than 75% as singletons. The sample comprised peripheral blood. The receptors stem from a man in his forties with acute or convalescent COVID-19. Each CDR3 is given with its conserved first and last residue. A D gene is named only where the DNA matches it firmly. Clone size is stated in some rows and not others, as once, few, many or a class when expanded.

V gene: TRBV9
J gene: TRBJ1-1
clone size: .
D gene: .
CDR3 protein: CASSLQENTEAFF
CDR3 DNA: TGTGCCAGCAGCTTACAAGAGAACACTGAAGCTTTCTTT

V gene: TRBV20-1
J gene: TRBJ2-1
clone size: .
D gene: .
CDR3 protein: CSASNRVYFSYNEQFF
CDR3 DNA: TGCAGTGCTAGTAACAGGGTGTACTTCTCCTACAATGAGCAGTTCTTC

V gene: TRBV12-5
J gene: TRBJ2-5
clone size: .
D gene: TRBD2
CDR3 protein: CASGLGLAGGQETQYF
CDR3 DNA: TGTGCTAGTGGTTTGGGACTAGCGGGGGGCCAAGAGACCCAGTACTTC

V gene: TRBV5-1
J gene: TRBJ1-4
clone size: .
D gene: .
CDR3 protein: CASSLVGGDGEKLFF
CDR3 DNA: TGCGCCAGCAGCTTGGTTGGGGGGGACGGTGAAAAACTGTTTTTT

V gene: TRBV3-1/TRBV3-2
J gene: TRBJ1-2
clone size: .
D gene: .
CDR3 protein: CASSPRGGRTNYGYTF
CDR3 DNA: TGTGCCAGCAGCCCGCGGGGGGGACGAACTAACTATGGCTACACCTTC

V gene: TRBV3-1/TRBV3-2
J gene: TRBJ1-1
clone size: .
D gene: TRBD1
CDR3 protein: CASSQDGGQGEYTEAFF
CDR3 DNA: TGTGCCAGCAGCCAAGATGGAGGACAGGGGGAGTACACTGAAGCTTTCTTT

V gene: TRBV30
J gene: TRBJ1-4
clone size: few
D gene: TRBD1
CDR3 protein: CAWSAGGRGEKLFF
CDR3 DNA: TGTGCCTGGAGCGCAGGGGGCCGCGGTGAAAAACTGTTTTTT

V gene: TRBV4-1
J gene: TRBJ2-1
clone size: .
D gene: TRBD2
CDR3 protein: CASSQGLGGNNEQFF
CDR3 DNA: TGCGCCAGCAGCCAGGGACTAGGGGGAAACAATGAGCAGTTCTTC

V gene: TRBV27
J gene: TRBJ2-1
clone size: few
D gene: TRBD2
CDR3 protein: CASKLARRGSYNEQFF
CDR3 DNA: TGTGCCAGCAAATTAGCCCGGCGGGGGTCCTACAATGAGCAGTTCTTC

V gene: TRBV6-4
J gene: TRBJ2-3
clone size: .
D gene: .
CDR3 protein: CASSVGLARTDTQYF
CDR3 DNA: TGTGCCAGCAGTGTCGGGCTAGCCCGCACAGATACGCAGTATTTT

V gene: TRBV30
J gene: TRBJ1-1
clone size: .
D gene: .
CDR3 protein: CAWIAQMNTEAFF
CDR3 DNA: TGTGCCTGGATCGCCCAGATGAACACTGAAGCTTTCTTT

V gene: TRBV29-1
J gene: TRBJ2-7
clone size: .
D gene: TRBD1
CDR3 protein: CSVEKDRGSYEQYF
CDR3 DNA: TGCAGCGTTGAAAAGGACAGGGGGTCCTACGAGCAGTACTTC

V gene: TRBV20-1
J gene: TRBJ1-2
clone size: .
D gene: TRBD1
CDR3 protein: CSASKNRGSYTF
CDR3 DNA: TGCAGTGCTAGTAAGAACAGGGGGAGCTACACCTTC

V gene: TRBV6-5
J gene: TRBJ1-5
clone size: .
D gene: .
CDR3 protein: CASRSSSNQPQHF
CDR3 DNA: TGTGCCAGCAGGTCGAGTAGCAATCAGCCCCAGCATTTT

V gene: TRBV27
J gene: TRBJ1-2
clone size: .
D gene: .
CDR3 protein: CASSSPGEGHYGYTF
CDR3 DNA: TGTGCCAGCTCCTCACCGGGGGAGGGACACTATGGCTACACCTTC

V gene: TRBV10-3
J gene: TRBJ1-1
clone size: .
D gene: .
CDR3 protein: CAISESNTPVEAFF
CDR3 DNA: TGTGCCATCAGTGAGTCAAACACGCCCGTTGAAGCTTTCTTT

V gene: TRBV2
J gene: TRBJ1-2
clone size: .
D gene: .
CDR3 protein: CASSARPWGDYGYTF
CDR3 DNA: TGTGCCAGCAGTGCACGCCCATGGGGGGACTATGGCTACACCTTC

V gene: TRBV19
J gene: TRBJ2-3
clone size: .
D gene: TRBD1
CDR3 protein: CASSTGTGADTQYF
CDR3 DNA: TGTGCCAGTAGTACCGGAACAGGGGCAGATACGCAGTATTTT

V gene: TRBV19
J gene: TRBJ2-1
clone size: .
D gene: TRBD2
CDR3 protein: CASSIAGVAGGYNEQFF
CDR3 DNA: TGTGCCAGTAGTATCGCAGGAGTAGCGGGGGGGTACAATGAGCAGTTCTTC

V gene: TRBV11-3
J gene: TRBJ1-1
clone size: .
D gene: .
CDR3 protein: CASSLDNGVTEAFF
CDR3 DNA: TGTGCCAGCAGCTTAGATAACGGGGTGACTGAAGCTTTCTTT

V gene: TRBV30
J gene: TRBJ1-2
clone size: .
D gene: .
CDR3 protein: CAWGPVAGVYGYTF
CDR3 DNA: TGTGCCTGGGGGCCCGTTGCGGGCGTCTATGGCTACACCTTC

V gene: TRBV7-8
J gene: TRBJ2-7
clone size: .
D gene: .
CDR3 protein: CASSTQAVGYEQYF
CDR3 DNA: TGTGCCAGCAGCACCCAGGCCGTCGGCTACGAGCAGTACTTC

V gene: TRBV5-4
J gene: TRBJ1-1
clone size: .
D gene: .
CDR3 protein: CASSLEQGPNTEAFF
CDR3 DNA: TGTGCCAGCAGCTTGGAACAGGGCCCGAACACTGAAGCTTTCTTT

V gene: TRBV7-7
J gene: TRBJ2-2
clone size: .
D gene: .
CDR3 protein: CASSPIAGELFF
CDR3 DNA: TGTGCCAGCAGCCCAATTGCCGGGGAGCTGTTTTTT

V gene: TRBV7-9
J gene: TRBJ1-5
clone size: .
D gene: .
CDR3 protein: CASSVDSPNQPQHF
CDR3 DNA: TGTGCCAGCAGCGTCGACAGCCCCAATCAGCCCCAGCATTTT

V gene: TRBV11-1
J gene: TRBJ2-1
clone size: .
D gene: .
CDR3 protein: CASSPGFNEQFF
CDR3 DNA: TGTGCCAGCAGCCCCGGGTTCAATGAGCAGTTCTTC

V gene: TRBV9
J gene: TRBJ2-7
clone size: .
D gene: .
CDR3 protein: CASSARQSSYEQYF
CDR3 DNA: TGTGCCAGCAGCGCTCGACAGAGCTCCTACGAGCAGTACTTC

V gene: TRBV7-2
J gene: TRBJ1-1
clone size: few
D gene: .
CDR3 protein: CASSLDLMWSGAFF
CDR3 DNA: TGTGCCAGCAGCTTAGATTTGATGTGGTCCGGAGCTTTCTTT

V gene: TRBV6-4
J gene: TRBJ2-6
clone size: .
D gene: .
CDR3 protein: CASSDSYSGANVLTF
CDR3 DNA: TGTGCCAGCAGTGACTCTTACTCTGGGGCCAACGTCCTGACTTTC

V gene: TRBV5-1
J gene: TRBJ2-2
clone size: .
D gene: .
CDR3 protein: CASRWASNTGELFF
CDR3 DNA: TGCGCCAGCAGATGGGCATCGAACACCGGGGAGCTGTTTTTT

V gene: TRBV5-4
J gene: TRBJ1-1
clone size: .
D gene: TRBD1
CDR3 protein: CASRPGTDTEAFF
CDR3 DNA: TGTGCCAGCAGACCAGGGACAGACACTGAAGCTTTCTTT

V gene: TRBV6-5
J gene: TRBJ1-2
clone size: .
D gene: .
CDR3 protein: CASLKTGFYGYTF
CDR3 DNA: TGTGCCAGCCTTAAAACAGGGTTCTATGGCTACACCTTC

V gene: TRBV4-1
J gene: TRBJ1-5
clone size: .
D gene: .
CDR3 protein: CASSLSPAAGSNQPQHF
CDR3 DNA: TGCGCCAGCAGCCTATCCCCGGCGGCGGGTAGCAATCAGCCCCAGCATTTT

V gene: TRBV13
J gene: TRBJ1-4
clone size: .
D gene: .
CDR3 protein: CASSTRESLNEKLFF
CDR3 DNA: TGTGCCAGCAGCACCCGGGAGAGTCTTAATGAAAAACTGTTTTTT

V gene: TRBV7-2
J gene: TRBJ2-2
clone size: few
D gene: TRBD1
CDR3 protein: CASSRQGANTGELFF
CDR3 DNA: TGTGCCAGCAGCCGGCAGGGGGCGAACACCGGGGAGCTGTTTTTT

V gene: TRBV11-2
J gene: TRBJ1-1
clone size: .
D gene: TRBD1
CDR3 protein: CASSLEAGGNTEAFF
CDR3 DNA: TGTGCCAGCAGCTTAGAGGCAGGGGGAAATACTGAAGCTTTCTTT

V gene: TRBV6-5
J gene: TRBJ1-2
clone size: .
D gene: .
CDR3 protein: CASRAGNYGYTF
CDR3 DNA: TGTGCCAGCAGGGCCGGGAACTATGGCTACACCTTC

V gene: TRBV5-4
J gene: TRBJ1-5
clone size: .
D gene: .
CDR3 protein: CASPKPQHF
CDR3 DNA: TGTGCCAGCCCTAAGCCCCAGCATTTT

V gene: TRBV12-5
J gene: TRBJ1-2
clone size: .
D gene: .
CDR3 protein: CASGLVYTLTESEYYGYTF
CDR3 DNA: TGTGCTAGTGGTTTGGTCTACACCCTGACAGAGTCTGAATATTATGGCTACACCTTC

V gene: TRBV11-2
J gene: TRBJ2-1
clone size: .
D gene: TRBD2
CDR3 protein: CASSLPGLGPYNEQFF
CDR3 DNA: TGTGCCAGCAGCCTCCCGGGACTAGGTCCCTACAATGAGCAGTTCTTC

V gene: TRBV30
J gene: TRBJ1-6
clone size: .
D gene: .
CDR3 protein: CAWRPSSYNSPLHF
CDR3 DNA: TGTGCCTGGAGGCCGAGCTCCTATAATTCACCCCTCCACTTT

V gene: TRBV24-1
J gene: TRBJ2-2
clone size: .
D gene: .
CDR3 protein: CATSGNSGQTSTGELFF
CDR3 DNA: TGTGCCACCAGTGGTAACTCGGGACAAACTTCCACCGGGGAGCTGTTTTTT

V gene: TRBV24-1
J gene: TRBJ1-6
clone size: .
D gene: .
CDR3 protein: CATSDPNSDPRSSYNSPLHF
CDR3 DNA: TGTGCCACCAGTGACCCGAATTCCGATCCTAGGAGCTCCTATAATTCACCCCTCCACTTT

V gene: TRBV7-2
J gene: TRBJ1-6
clone size: .
D gene: .
CDR3 protein: CASSLGSLNSPLHF
CDR3 DNA: TGTGCCAGCAGCTTAGGGAGTCTTAATTCACCCCTCCACTTT

V gene: TRBV20-1
J gene: TRBJ2-7
clone size: .
D gene: .
CDR3 protein: CSAPLDREQYF
CDR3 DNA: TGCAGTGCGCCCCTCGACAGAGAGCAGTACTTC

V gene: TRBV5-1
J gene: TRBJ1-4
clone size: .
D gene: .
CDR3 protein: CASSLVGGRNEKLFF
CDR3 DNA: TGCGCCAGCAGCTTGGTCGGGGGGCGAAATGAAAAACTGTTTTTT

V gene: TRBV28
J gene: TRBJ2-7
clone size: .
D gene: TRBD2
CDR3 protein: CASSPALAGGGEQYF
CDR3 DNA: TGTGCCAGCAGTCCAGCTCTAGCGGGGGGCGGTGAGCAGTACTTC

V gene: TRBV29-1
J gene: TRBJ1-1
clone size: once
D gene: .
CDR3 protein: CSVDLYRTEAFF
CDR3 DNA: TGCAGCGTTGATTTGTATCGCACTGAAGCTTTCTTT

V gene: TRBV4-1
J gene: TRBJ2-3
clone size: .
D gene: .
CDR3 protein: CASSQIADGTDTQYF
CDR3 DNA: TGCGCCAGCAGCCAAATAGCGGACGGCACAGATACGCAGTATTTT

V gene: TRBV5-4
J gene: TRBJ1-2
clone size: .
D gene: .
CDR3 protein: CASSSTDRLHYGYTF
CDR3 DNA: TGTGCCAGCAGCTCCACCGACAGACTTCACTATGGCTACACCTTC

V gene: TRBV28
J gene: TRBJ2-3
clone size: .
D gene: TRBD2
CDR3 protein: CASSFAGLAGGTDTQYF
CDR3 DNA: TGTGCCAGCAGTTTCGCGGGACTAGCGGGGGGCACAGATACGCAGTATTTT

V gene: TRBV4-1
J gene: TRBJ1-2
clone size: .
D gene: TRBD1
CDR3 protein: CASSLGTGEGYGYTF
CDR3 DNA: TGCGCCAGCAGCCTCGGGACAGGGGAGGGCTATGGCTACACCTTC

V gene: TRBV9
J gene: TRBJ2-1
clone size: .
D gene: .
CDR3 protein: CASSVRDGYNEQFF
CDR3 DNA: TGTGCCAGCAGCGTGCGTGACGGGTACAATGAGCAGTTCTTC

V gene: TRBV27
J gene: TRBJ1-1
clone size: .
D gene: .
CDR3 protein: CASSQGGNTEAFF
CDR3 DNA: TGTGCCAGCAGTCAGGGAGGGAACACTGAAGCTTTCTTT

V gene: TRBV20-1
J gene: TRBJ2-5
clone size: .
D gene: .
CDR3 protein: CSASIGETQYF
CDR3 DNA: TGCAGTGCTAGCATCGGGGAGACCCAGTACTTC

V gene: TRBV5-1
J gene: TRBJ1-1
clone size: .
D gene: .
CDR3 protein: CASSLEGDSNTEAFF
CDR3 DNA: TGCGCCAGCAGCTTGGAGGGAGATTCCAACACTGAAGCTTTCTTT

V gene: TRBV9
J gene: TRBJ1-6
clone size: .
D gene: TRBD1
CDR3 protein: CASSATTGAVNSPLHF
CDR3 DNA: TGTGCCAGCAGCGCAACGACAGGGGCGGTGAATTCACCCCTCCACTTT

V gene: TRBV18
J gene: TRBJ2-7
clone size: .
D gene: TRBD1
CDR3 protein: CASSDRDRGSYEQYF
CDR3 DNA: TGTGCCAGCTCAGACCGGGACAGGGGCTCCTACGAGCAGTACTTC

V gene: TRBV5-4
J gene: TRBJ2-7
clone size: .
D gene: .
CDR3 protein: CASSLAPFYEQYF
CDR3 DNA: TGTGCCAGCAGCTTGGCCCCTTTCTACGAGCAGTACTTC

V gene: TRBV2
J gene: TRBJ1-2
clone size: .
D gene: .
CDR3 protein: CASSGGRGVRSDYGYTF
CDR3 DNA: TGTGCCAGCAGTGGGGGCAGGGGTGTAAGATCGGACTATGGCTACACCTTC